Listed below are T cell receptor beta chains from one sample, sequenced in a study of identical twins. TCRdb re-called the 5' RACE reads through MiXCR, storing one row per CDR3 protein. The table shows about 240,000 distinct CDR3 sequences, with roughly a tenth occurring only once. The sequenced material came from memory T cells sorted from blood. The receptors derive from a man aged 50 or older in good health. Both conserved end residues are part of each CDR3. Each record gives: J gene, D gene, clone size, V gene, CDR3 DNA, CDR3 protein. D genes are given only for firm matches. Clone size is not always given. Where it is, it says once, few, many or a class for expanded clones.

>TRBJ2-1|NA|NA|TRBV7-9
TGTGCCAGCAGCTCCATTGGGGGTTTTTACAATGAGCAGTTCTTC
CASSSIGGFYNEQFF
>TRBJ2-6|TRBD1|many|TRBV10-3
TGTGCCATCAGTTCTCGTCGGACAGGGGGCTCTGGGGCCAACGTCCTGACTTTC
CAISSRRTGGSGANVLTF
>TRBJ2-5|NA|NA|TRBV5-6
TGTGCCAGCAGCTTGGGCTTTATCGAACAAGAGACCCAGTACTTC
CASSLGFIEQETQYF
>TRBJ2-7|NA|NA|TRBV28
TGTGCCAGCAGTTTGGGCGGCTCCCCGAGCTCCTACGAGCAGTACTTC
CASSLGGSPSSYEQYF
>TRBJ2-6|TRBD1|NA|TRBV9
TGTGCCAGCAGCAAACGACAGGGCCTCATGAGCTCTGGGGCCAACGTCCTGACTTTC
CASSKRQGLMSSGANVLTF
>TRBJ2-2|NA|many|TRBV28
TGTGCCAGCAGAGGGGGTTCGGTAGGGACCGGGGAGCTGTTTTTT
CASRGGSVGTGELFF
>TRBJ2-3|TRBD1|NA|TRBV5-1
TGCGCCAGCAGCCAAATGGGACAGGGGGCTGATACGCAGTATTTT
CASSQMGQGADTQYF
>TRBJ2-3|TRBD2|many|TRBV10-3
TGTGCCATCAGCGGAGGGAGCGGGAGGGCCTTAGATACGCAGTATTTT
CAISGGSGRALDTQYF
>TRBJ2-5|TRBD2|NA|TRBV20-1
TGCAGTGCCAGCCGTAGCGGGGGCCAAGAGACCCAGTACTTC
CSASRSGGQETQYF
>TRBJ1-4|TRBD1|few|TRBV2
TGTGCCAGCAGTAACACCGGGACAGGGGTGGGAAAACTGTTTTTT
CASSNTGTGVGKLFF
>TRBJ2-7|NA|once|TRBV29-1
TGCAGCGTTGAATCAGGCGGCGAGCAGTACTTC
CSVESGGEQYF
>TRBJ2-1|NA|many|TRBV14
TGTGCCAGCAGCGAAAGGCTTGGCGGATACAATGAGCAGTTCTTC
CASSERLGGYNEQFF
>TRBJ1-2|TRBD1|NA|TRBV25-1
TGTGCCAGCAGTGAGATAGGGGACAGGGGGCAGGTCACCTTC
CASSEIGDRGQVTF
>TRBJ1-2|TRBD1|NA|TRBV6-5
TGTGCCAGCAGTTACCGTGGGACAGGGGGAAGGAACTATGGCTACACCTTC
CASSYRGTGGRNYGYTF
>TRBJ2-7|NA|few|TRBV19
TGTGCCAGTAATGAGGGAGAGGCCTACGAGCAGTACTTC
CASNEGEAYEQYF
>TRBJ1-1|NA|many|TRBV3-1
TGTGCCAGCAGCCAAGATTGGGCAAACACTGAAGCTTTCTTT
CASSQDWANTEAFF
>TRBJ2-7|NA|many|TRBV7-2
TGTGCCAGCAGCCAGAACTCACAGGGTAAATGGTACTTC
CASSQNSQGKWYF
>TRBJ2-3|NA|NA|TRBV7-2
TGTGCCAGCAGCTTAGGGTTGGCCTCGTACACAGATACGCAGTATTTT
CASSLGLASYTDTQYF
>TRBJ2-7|NA|many|TRBV12-3/TRBV12-4
TGTGCCAGCAGTTCGGGACGGATAACCTACGAGCAGTACTTC
CASSSGRITYEQYF
>TRBJ1-1|TRBD1|few|TRBV27
TGTGCCGGACGAACAGGGGTTATGGCTGAAGCTTTCTTT
CAGRTGVMAEAFF
>TRBJ1-1|NA|many|TRBV10-3
TGTGCCATCAGTGAAAGGCAGGAACCCACTGAAGCTTTCTTT
CAISERQEPTEAFF
>TRBJ2-1|NA|NA|TRBV20-1
TGCAGTGCTAGAGGATCCCCTGGACAATTATACAATGAGCAGTTCTTC
CSARGSPGQLYNEQFF
>TRBJ2-5|TRBD2|few|TRBV5-1
TGCGCCAGCACGGGGGGACAAGAGACCCAGTACTTC
CASTGGQETQYF
>TRBJ2-5|TRBD2|NA|TRBV6-2/TRBV6-3
TGTGCCAGCAGTGGGACTAGCGGGAGACGTGGGCTAGAGACCCAGTACTTC
CASSGTSGRRGLETQYF
>TRBJ2-1|NA|NA|TRBV7-8
TGTGCCACCAGCTTAGTTTTGCGGGGTAGCTCCTACAATGAGCAGTTCTTC
CATSLVLRGSSYNEQFF
>TRBJ1-1|NA|NA|TRBV7-2
TGTGCCAGCAGCTTAGCCGGACAGCGCGCTTTCTTT
CASSLAGQRAFF
>TRBJ2-5|TRBD2|NA|TRBV20-1
TGCAGTGCTGCCCTAACTAGCGGGAGTTTTCGGGAGACCCAGTACTTC
CSAALTSGSFRETQYF
>TRBJ1-1|NA|few|TRBV7-8
TGTGCCAGCAGCCTGGGACATATGAACACTGAAGCTTTCTTT
CASSLGHMNTEAFF
>TRBJ2-1|TRBD2|few|TRBV5-1
TGCGCCAGCAGCTTGGCCGGTAGCGGGGGCCCTAGCTCCTACAATGAGCAGTTCTTC
CASSLAGSGGPSSYNEQFF
>TRBJ2-2|NA|NA|TRBV9
TGTGCCAGCAGCGTATGGGGGCCGGGAAACACCGGGGAGCTGTTTTTT
CASSVWGPGNTGELFF
>TRBJ2-7|NA|few|TRBV12-3/TRBV12-4
TGTGCCAGCAGTCCCGGGACATCGGGGGAGCAGTACTTC
CASSPGTSGEQYF
>TRBJ1-5|NA|NA|TRBV12-3/TRBV12-4
TGTGCCAGCGCCACCGGCGGGAATCAGCCCCAGCATTTT
CASATGGNQPQHF
>TRBJ2-1|TRBD2|few|TRBV4-3
TGCGCCAGCAGCCAAGTGTTACTAGCGGGACATAAATACAATGAGCAGTTCTTC
CASSQVLLAGHKYNEQFF
>TRBJ1-1|TRBD1|NA|TRBV20-1
TGCAGTGTGAGGGACAGGGGGCTCTCTGCTTTCTTT
CSVRDRGLSAFF
>TRBJ2-3|NA|many|TRBV5-1
TGCGCCAGCAGCCTGGGGGGACGAAGCACAGATACGCAGTATTTT
CASSLGGRSTDTQYF
>TRBJ2-7|NA|NA|TRBV6-5
TGTGCCAGCAGTGCGGGGACAGCGCAGTACTTC
CASSAGTAQYF
>TRBJ2-1|TRBD2|many|TRBV20-1
TGCAGTGCTCCGTCGCGGGGGGAGCAGTTCTTC
CSAPSRGEQFF
>TRBJ2-1|TRBD2|many|TRBV19
TGTGCCAGTAGTCCCCGTACTAGCGGGGCCTACAATGAGCAGTTCTTC
CASSPRTSGAYNEQFF
>TRBJ2-7|NA|few|TRBV27
TGTGCCAGCAGTTTCCAGACGGGGCACTACGAGCAGTACTTC
CASSFQTGHYEQYF
>TRBJ1-1|TRBD1|few|TRBV27
TGTGCCAGCAGACCCGACAGGGGGCCTGCTTTCTTT
CASRPDRGPAFF
>TRBJ2-1|NA|few|TRBV18
TGTGCCAGCTCACCAGGGGGAGAGGGGGATCGCAATGAGCAGTTCTTC
CASSPGGEGDRNEQFF
>TRBJ2-6|NA|NA|TRBV7-6
TGTGCCAGCAGCTTAATATATAGCTCTGGGGCCAACGTCCTGACTTTC
CASSLIYSSGANVLTF